This TCR beta chain was identified during a study of T cell responses to AZD1222 COVID-19 vaccine. Between the trimmed V and J ends, which lost 2 bases and 4 bases, there was a span of 11 bases. This CDR3 has 14 residues. The V gene's germline CDR1 is MDHEN and CDR2 SYDVKM. Using immunoSEQ multiplex PCR, the repertoire was profiled, and TCRdb retains in-frame clones only, with some absent. The sample lists 45,000 to 55,000 clones, under 85% occurring once. The sequences come from peripheral blood, collected on day 0 of MenACWY control vaccination. This TCR was recovered from an adult in good health. This sequence joins TRBV28 and TRBJ1-1; D gene uncertain. CDR3 region: CASSLGPISTEAFF. For the CDR3, the DNA is TGTGCCAGCAGTTTAGGCCCTATAAGCACTGAAGCTTTCTTT.